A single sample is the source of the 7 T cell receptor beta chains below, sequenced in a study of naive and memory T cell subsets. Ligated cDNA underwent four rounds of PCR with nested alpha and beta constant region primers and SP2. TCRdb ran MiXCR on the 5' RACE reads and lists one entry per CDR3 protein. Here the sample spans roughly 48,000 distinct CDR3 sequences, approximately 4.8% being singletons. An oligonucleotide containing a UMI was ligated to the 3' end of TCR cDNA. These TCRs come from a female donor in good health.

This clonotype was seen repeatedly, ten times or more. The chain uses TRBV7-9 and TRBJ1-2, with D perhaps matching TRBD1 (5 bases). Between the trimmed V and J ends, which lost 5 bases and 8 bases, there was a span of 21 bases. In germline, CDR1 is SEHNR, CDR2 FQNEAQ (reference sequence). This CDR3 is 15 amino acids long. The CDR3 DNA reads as TGTGCCAGCAGCCTAACCCACAGGATAGATGGCGGCTACACCTTC. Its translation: CASSLTHRIDGGYTF.

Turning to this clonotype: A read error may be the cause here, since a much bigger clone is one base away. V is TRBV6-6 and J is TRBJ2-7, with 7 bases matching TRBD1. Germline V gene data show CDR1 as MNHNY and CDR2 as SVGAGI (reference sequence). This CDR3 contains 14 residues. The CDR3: CVSSYGIRDSAQYF. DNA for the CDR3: TGTGTCAGCAGTTACGGTATCCGGGACAGTGCGCAGTACTTC.

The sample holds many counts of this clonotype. The CDR3 region is CASSSGALGTGELFF. CDR3 in DNA: TGTGCCAGCAGCAGTGGGGCCTTGGGCACCGGGGAGCTGTTTTTT. The chain couples TRBV7-2 to TRBJ2-2, with TRBD1 as a possible D gene (5 bases). The germline V gene has CDR1 SGHTA and CDR2 FQGNSA. V lost 5 bases and J 4 bases, leaving 14 bases between the germline ends. This CDR3 region has 15 residues.

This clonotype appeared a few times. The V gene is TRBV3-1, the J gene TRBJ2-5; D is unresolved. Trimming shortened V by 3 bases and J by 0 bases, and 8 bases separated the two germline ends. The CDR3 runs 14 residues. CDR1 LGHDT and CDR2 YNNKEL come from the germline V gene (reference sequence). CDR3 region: CASSHFRDQETQYF. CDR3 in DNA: TGTGCCAGCAGCCATTTCCGGGACCAAGAGACCCAGTACTTC.

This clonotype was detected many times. The CDR3 is CASRLEEYTEAFF. The CDR3 DNA sequence: TGTGCCAGCAGATTGGAGGAATACACTGAAGCTTTCTTT. This sequence joins TRBV2 and TRBJ1-1; D uncertain. The length of the CDR3 is 13 residues. V was cut by 6 bases and J by 3 bases, with 11 bases left in between. Germline CDR1 is SNHLY and CDR2 is FYNNEI.

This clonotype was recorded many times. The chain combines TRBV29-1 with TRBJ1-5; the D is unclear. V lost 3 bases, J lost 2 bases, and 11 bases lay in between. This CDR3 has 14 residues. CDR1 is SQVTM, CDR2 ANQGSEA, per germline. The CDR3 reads CSVDQGIGNQPQHF. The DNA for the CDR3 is TGCAGCGTTGATCAAGGGATAGGCAATCAGCCCCAGCATTTT.

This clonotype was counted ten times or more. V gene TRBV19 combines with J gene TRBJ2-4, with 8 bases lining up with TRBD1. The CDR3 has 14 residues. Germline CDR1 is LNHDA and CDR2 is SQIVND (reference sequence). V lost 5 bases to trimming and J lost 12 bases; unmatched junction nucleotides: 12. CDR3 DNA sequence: TGTGCCAGTAGTTTCCAGGGGGCCGTGGCATATCAGTACTTC. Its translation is CASSFQGAVAYQYF.